These 7 T cell receptor beta chains originate from one sample sequenced in a study of blood T cell repertoires in COVID-19 (dated by TCRdb to the early 2020s). The method was the immunoSEQ multiplex PCR assay. TCRdb took over this immuneACCESS table, retaining in-frame rearrangements with V and J assigned. Such tables are incomplete; in checked studies, under half of the missing clones stem from an unresolved V gene, and the remainder is unexplained. This sample gives roughly 380,000 clones in total; about 88% of them show up just once. In total, the top ten clones hold 2.5% to 3% of the sample. Material for sequencing was PBMCs or T cells enriched from blood (not recorded which). These receptor sequences come from a woman aged 30 to 39 who had recovered from COVID-19.

Turning to this clone: Within the sample, other DNA sequences also encode this same CDR3. V and J are TRBV2 and TRBJ2-7, with unresolved D. Between the trimmed V and J ends, which lost 4 bases and 4 bases, there was a span of 5 bases. Germline CDR1 is SNHLY and CDR2 is FYNNEI. The CDR3 sequence is 11 residues long. CDR3 residues: CASSGEYEQYF. The CDR3 nucleotides read TGTGCCAGCAGTGGCGAATACGAGCAGTACTTC.

CDR3 sequence reads: CASAGPLNQPQHF. The CDR3 DNA reads as TGTGCCAGCGCGGGGCCTCTCAATCAGCCCCAGCATTTT. The V call is TRBV7-9, the J call TRBJ1-5; D may be TRBD1 (5 bases). The CDR3 loop spans 13 amino acids. Per the germline V gene, CDR1 is SEHNR and CDR2 is FQNEAQ (reference sequence). V was shortened by 8 bases and J by 3 bases, with 11 bases between the two germline ends.

The rearrangement links TRBV19 to TRBJ2-3; D possibly corresponds to TRBD2 (6 bases). This CDR3 contains 16 residues. CDR1 LNHDA and CDR2 SQIVND come from the germline V gene (reference sequence). The V end was cut by 7 bases, the J end by 1 base, with 18 bases between. CDR3 nucleotide sequence: TGTGCCAGTACCCCGGGTGGGGGAGGCGGCACAGATACGCAGTATTTT. Its protein product is CASTPGGGGGTDTQYF.

This clone was picked up one time. The chain has TRBV10-1 and TRBJ2-1; 12 bases map to TRBD2. The germline V gene encodes CDR1 WNHNN and CDR2 SYGVQD (reference sequence). V trimming: 6 bases; J trimming: 9 bases; junction bases outside the gene matches: 3. This CDR3 contains 13 residues. The CDR3 DNA follows: TGCGCCAGCAGCCTAGCGGGGGGGGGTGAGCAGTTCTTC. Translating gives CASSLAGGGEQFF.

V gene TRBV19 combines with J gene TRBJ2-5; D might be TRBD2 (6 bases). The CDR3 length is 14 residues. Trimming cost V 0 bases and J 7 bases, with 12 bases left between them. Germline-derived CDR1 and CDR2 are LNHDA and SQIVND (reference sequence). CDR3 coding DNA: TGTGCCAGTAGTATAGACGGCACGCGGGGGACCCAGTACTTC. It encodes CASSIDGTRGTQYF.

This sequence joins TRBV4-2 and TRBJ1-6; D gene ambiguous. The length of the CDR3 is 21 residues. The ends were cut back, 4 bases at V and 6 bases at J, with 31 bases in the middle. From germline, CDR1 is LGHNA and CDR2 YNFKEQ. In DNA form, the CDR3 reads TGTGCCAGCAGCCCCTTGTCCTCGGGGTTCGAAAGTGCGCCAACTAATTCACCCCTCCACTTT. Translated: CASSPLSSGFESAPTNSPLHF.

The V call is TRBV28, the J call TRBJ1-2; D is ambiguous. The CDR3 spans 13 residues. V lost 2 bases, J lost 2 bases, and 6 bases lay in between. Germline V gene sequence: CDR1 MDHEN, CDR2 SYDVKM. CDR3 nucleotide sequence: TGTGCCAGCAGTTTAGGCGGGAACTATGGCTACACCTTC. Residues: CASSLGGNYGYTF.